Listed here is a single T cell receptor (beta chain). Original analysis: Scientists estimated how many nucleated cells there were by amplifying reference gene primers. Clones were sequenced by immunoSEQ multiplex PCR, and TCRdb holds only the in-frame ones, with some missing. The V and J calls and clone size were taken over from that table, and D and trimming were inferred from the DNA. The top ten clones hold 1.9% of a sample with about 140,000 clones, around 80% of them seen once. The CDR3 loop spans 15 amino acids. Trimming removed 2 bases at V and 4 bases at J, with 12 bases between. From germline, CDR1 is MDHEN and CDR2 SYDVKM. The data stem from a study of blood T cell repertoires in COVID-19. Study overall: Some COVID-19 samples were acute and others convalescent; all came from the United States, Italy and Spain. T cells, B-cell-depleted T cells, or PBMCs provided the cDNA or gDNA that served as material.

Sequencing used peripheral blood. This clonotype was sampled from a woman aged 55-70 years with acute or convalescent COVID-19. The chain recombines TRBV28 with TRBJ1-5; no clear D gene. CDR3 residues: CASSLGGNTNQPQHF. The CDR3 DNA follows: TGTGCCAGCAGTTTAGGCGGCAACACGAATCAGCCCCAGCATTTT.